This T cell receptor (beta chain) was documented in a study of blood T cells in healthy people across ages. Findings and caveats of the study: Naive T cell percentage showed a strong correlation with the diversity of TCR beta.

The germline gives CDR1 DFQATT, CDR2 SNEGSKA (reference sequence). V was pared by 0 bases and J by 3 bases, with 7 bases of the junction left unmatched. The CDR3 sequence is 15 residues long. Of note for this clonotype: The antigen is undetermined.

A J-beta primer mix and a sample-barcoded 5' primer were used in a second PCR of about 7 to 12 cycles. One entry per CDR3 protein, called by TCRdb with MiXCR from the 5' RACE reads. The sample includes over 700,000 distinct CDR3 sequences, roughly 53% seen only once; the top ten take about two fifths. The specimen was blood. This sequence originates from an older man in good health. The rearrangement links TRBV20-1 to TRBJ2-7; 8 bases align to TRBD1. The CDR3 bases are TGCAGTGCTAGAGATAGGACAGGGCAGAGCTACGAGCAGTACTTC. Its protein is CSARDRTGQSYEQYF.